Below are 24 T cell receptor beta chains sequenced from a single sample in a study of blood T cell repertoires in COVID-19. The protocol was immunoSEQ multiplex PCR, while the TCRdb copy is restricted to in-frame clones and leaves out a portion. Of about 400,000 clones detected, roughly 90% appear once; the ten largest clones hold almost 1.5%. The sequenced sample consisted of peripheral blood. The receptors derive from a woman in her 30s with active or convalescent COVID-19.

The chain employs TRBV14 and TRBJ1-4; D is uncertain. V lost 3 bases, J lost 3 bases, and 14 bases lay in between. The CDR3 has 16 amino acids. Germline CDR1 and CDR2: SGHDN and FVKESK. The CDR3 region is CASSHRAGLPNEKLFF. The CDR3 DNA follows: TGTGCCAGCAGCCACCGAGCGGGGTTGCCTAATGAAAAACTGTTTTTT.

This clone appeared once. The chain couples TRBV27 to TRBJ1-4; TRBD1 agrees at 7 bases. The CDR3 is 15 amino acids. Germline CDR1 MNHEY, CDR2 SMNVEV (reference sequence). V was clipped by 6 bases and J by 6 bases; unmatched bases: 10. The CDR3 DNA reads TGTGCCAGCAGAAGTTTGAGGCAGGGGGATGAAAAACTGTTTTTT. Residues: CASRSLRQGDEKLFF.

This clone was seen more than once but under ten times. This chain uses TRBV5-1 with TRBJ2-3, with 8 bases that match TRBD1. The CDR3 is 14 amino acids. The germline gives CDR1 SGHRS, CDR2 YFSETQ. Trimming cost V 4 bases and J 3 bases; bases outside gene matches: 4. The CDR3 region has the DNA TGCGCCAGCAGCCAAAGGACAGGGACAGATACGCAGTATTTT. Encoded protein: CASSQRTGTDTQYF.

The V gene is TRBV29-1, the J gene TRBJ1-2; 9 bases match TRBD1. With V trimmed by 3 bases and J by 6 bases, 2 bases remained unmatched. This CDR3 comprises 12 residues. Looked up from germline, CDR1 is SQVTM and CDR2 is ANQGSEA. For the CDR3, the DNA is TGCAGCGTTGAGGGACAGGGAAATGGCTACACCTTC. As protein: CSVEGQGNGYTF. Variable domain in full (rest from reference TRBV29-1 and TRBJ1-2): SAVISQKPSRDICQRGTSLTIQCQVDSQVTMMFWYRQQPGQSLTLIATANQGSEATYESGFVIDKFPISRPNLTFSTLTVSNMSPEDSSIYLCSVEGQGNGYTFGSGTRLTVV.

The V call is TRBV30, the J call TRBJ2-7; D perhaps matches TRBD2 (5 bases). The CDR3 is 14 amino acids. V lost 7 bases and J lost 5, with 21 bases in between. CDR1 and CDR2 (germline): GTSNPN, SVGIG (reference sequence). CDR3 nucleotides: TGTGCCTATTGGGGAGCACAACGGCCGGACGAGCAGTACTTC. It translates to CAYWGAQRPDEQYF.

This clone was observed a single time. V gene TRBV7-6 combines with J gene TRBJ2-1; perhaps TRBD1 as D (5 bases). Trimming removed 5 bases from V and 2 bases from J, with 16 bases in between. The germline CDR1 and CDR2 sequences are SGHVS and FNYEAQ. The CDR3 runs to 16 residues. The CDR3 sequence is CASSATQQDPYNEQFF. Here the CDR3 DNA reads TGTGCCAGCAGCGCAACCCAACAGGACCCCTACAATGAGCAGTTCTTC.

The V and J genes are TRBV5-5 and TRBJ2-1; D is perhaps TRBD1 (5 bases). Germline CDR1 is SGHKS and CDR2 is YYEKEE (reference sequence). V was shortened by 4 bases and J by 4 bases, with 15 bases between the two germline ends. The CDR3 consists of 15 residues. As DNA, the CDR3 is TGTGCCAGCAGCAGTCAGGGTGGGCATTACAATGAGCAGTTCTTC. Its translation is CASSSQGGHYNEQFF.

The chain's CDR3 is CASARDRKYEQYF. Here the CDR3 DNA reads TGTGCCAGTGCTCGGGACAGAAAATACGAGCAGTACTTC. The chain links TRBV19 to TRBJ2-7, with 7 bases fitting TRBD1. Trimming removed 8 bases from V and 4 bases from J; junction bases left unmatched: 8. The CDR3 totals 13 residues. Germline V gene lookup returns CDR1 LNHDA and CDR2 SQIVND (reference sequence).

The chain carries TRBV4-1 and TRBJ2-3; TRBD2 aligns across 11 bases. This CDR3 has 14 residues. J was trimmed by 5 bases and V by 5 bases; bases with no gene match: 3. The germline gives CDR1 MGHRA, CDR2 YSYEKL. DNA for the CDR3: TGCGCCAGCAGCGCCGGACTAGCGGGAGATACGCAGTATTTT. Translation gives CASSAGLAGDTQYF.

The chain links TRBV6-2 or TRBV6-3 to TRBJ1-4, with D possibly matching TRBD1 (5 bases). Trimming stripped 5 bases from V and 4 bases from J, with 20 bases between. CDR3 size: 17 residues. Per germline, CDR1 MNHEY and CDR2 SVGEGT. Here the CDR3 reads CASSDAGWSQGNEKLFF. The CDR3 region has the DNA TGTGCCAGCAGTGACGCCGGTTGGAGCCAGGGTAATGAAAAACTGTTTTTT.

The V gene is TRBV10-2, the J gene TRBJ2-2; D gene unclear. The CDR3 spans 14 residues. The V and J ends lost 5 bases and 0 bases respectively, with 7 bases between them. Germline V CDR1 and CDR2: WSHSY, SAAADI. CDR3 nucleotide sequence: TGCGCCAGCAGTCCAACAGCGAACACCGGGGAGCTGTTTTTT. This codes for CASSPTANTGELFF.

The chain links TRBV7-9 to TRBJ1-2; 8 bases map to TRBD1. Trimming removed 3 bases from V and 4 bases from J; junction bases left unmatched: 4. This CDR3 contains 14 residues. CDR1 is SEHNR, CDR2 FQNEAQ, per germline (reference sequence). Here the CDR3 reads CASSFAGGAYGYTF. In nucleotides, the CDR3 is TGTGCCAGCAGCTTCGCAGGGGGCGCCTATGGCTACACCTTC.

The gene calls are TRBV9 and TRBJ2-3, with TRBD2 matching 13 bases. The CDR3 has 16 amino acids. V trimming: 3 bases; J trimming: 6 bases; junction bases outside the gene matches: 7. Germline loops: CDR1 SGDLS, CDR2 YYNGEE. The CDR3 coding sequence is TGTGCCAGCAGCGGCACTAGCGGGGGGGCTTACGATACGCAGTATTTT. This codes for CASSGTSGGAYDTQYF.

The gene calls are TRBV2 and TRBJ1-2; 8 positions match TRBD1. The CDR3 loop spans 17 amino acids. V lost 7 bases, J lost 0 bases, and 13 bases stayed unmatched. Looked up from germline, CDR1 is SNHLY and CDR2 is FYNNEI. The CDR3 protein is CASNTNRGQGPNYGYTF. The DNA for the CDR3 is TGTGCCAGCAACACAAATAGAGGACAGGGACCTAACTATGGCTACACCTTC. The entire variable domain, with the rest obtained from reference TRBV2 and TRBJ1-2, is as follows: EPEVTQTPSHQVTQMGQEVILRCVPISNHLYFYWYRQILGQKVEFLVSFYNNEISEKSEIFDDQFSVERPDGSNFTLKIRSTKLEDSAMYFCASNTNRGQGPNYGYTFGSGTRLTVV.

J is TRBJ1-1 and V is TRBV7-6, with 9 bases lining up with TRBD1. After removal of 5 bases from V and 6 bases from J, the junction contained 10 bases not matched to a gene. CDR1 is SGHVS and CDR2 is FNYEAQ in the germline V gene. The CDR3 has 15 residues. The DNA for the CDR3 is TGTGCCAGCAGCAACAGACAGGGGGTTGGTGCTGAAGCTTTCTTT. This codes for CASSNRQGVGAEAFF.

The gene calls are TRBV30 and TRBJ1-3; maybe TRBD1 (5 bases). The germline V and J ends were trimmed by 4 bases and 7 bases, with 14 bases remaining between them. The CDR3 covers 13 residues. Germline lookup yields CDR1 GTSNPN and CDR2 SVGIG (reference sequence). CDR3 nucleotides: TGTGCCTGGAATCGGGGGAAAGGGAACACCATATATTTT. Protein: CAWNRGKGNTIYF.

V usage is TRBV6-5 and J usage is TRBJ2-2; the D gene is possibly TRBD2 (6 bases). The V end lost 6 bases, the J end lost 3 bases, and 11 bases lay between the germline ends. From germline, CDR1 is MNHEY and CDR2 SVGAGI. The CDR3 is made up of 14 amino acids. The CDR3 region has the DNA TGTGCCAGCAGCCGGGACTCCTACACCGGGGAGCTGTTTTTT. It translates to CASSRDSYTGELFF.

The CDR3 DNA reads as TGTGCCAGCAGCTTAAGACTAGCGGGAGGGCCATGGAATCTTTATACGCAGTATTTT. Encoded protein: CASSLRLAGGPWNLYTQYF. V usage is TRBV13 and J usage is TRBJ2-3, with 14 nucleotides matching TRBD2. Germline values: CDR1 PRHDT, CDR2 FYEKMQ (reference sequence). The CDR3 has 19 amino acids. V lost 2 bases and J lost 7; bases outside the gene matches: 14.

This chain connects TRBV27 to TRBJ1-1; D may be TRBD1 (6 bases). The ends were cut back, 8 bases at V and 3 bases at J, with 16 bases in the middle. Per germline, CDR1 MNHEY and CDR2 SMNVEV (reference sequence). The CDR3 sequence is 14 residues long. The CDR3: CASRWGLFDTEAFF. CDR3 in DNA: TGTGCCAGCCGGTGGGGGCTGTTCGACACTGAAGCTTTCTTT.

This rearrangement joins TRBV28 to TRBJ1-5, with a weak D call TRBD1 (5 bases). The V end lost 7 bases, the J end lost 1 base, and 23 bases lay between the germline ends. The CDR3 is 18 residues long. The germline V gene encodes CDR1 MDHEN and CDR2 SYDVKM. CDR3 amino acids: CASTPLGPGEASNQPQHF. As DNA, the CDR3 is TGTGCCAGCACCCCCCTAGGACCGGGGGAAGCGAGCAATCAGCCCCAGCATTTT.

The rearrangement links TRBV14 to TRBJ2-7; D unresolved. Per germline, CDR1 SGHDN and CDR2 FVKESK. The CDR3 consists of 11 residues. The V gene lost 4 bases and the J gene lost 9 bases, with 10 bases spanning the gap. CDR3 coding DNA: TGTGCCAGCAGCCTAAGACACGGGCAGTACTTC. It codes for CASSLRHGQYF.

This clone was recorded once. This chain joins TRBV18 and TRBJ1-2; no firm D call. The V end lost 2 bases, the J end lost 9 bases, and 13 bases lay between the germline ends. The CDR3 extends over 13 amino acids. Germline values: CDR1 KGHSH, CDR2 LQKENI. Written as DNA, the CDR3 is TGTGCCAGCTCACCAGGCAGGTCCGTTCGCTACACCTTC. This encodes CASSPGRSVRYTF.

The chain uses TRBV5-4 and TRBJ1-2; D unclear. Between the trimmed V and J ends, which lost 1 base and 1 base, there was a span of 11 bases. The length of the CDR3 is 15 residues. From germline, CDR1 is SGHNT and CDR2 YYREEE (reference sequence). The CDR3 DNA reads TGTGCCAGCAGCTTGTTAGGCGGAGGTAACTATGGCTACACCTTC. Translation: CASSLLGGGNYGYTF.

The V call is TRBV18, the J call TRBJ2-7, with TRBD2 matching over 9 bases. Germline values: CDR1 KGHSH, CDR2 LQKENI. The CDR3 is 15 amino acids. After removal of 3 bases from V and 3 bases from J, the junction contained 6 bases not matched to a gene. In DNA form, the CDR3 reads TGTGCCAGCTCACCCGGGACTAGCCGAAACTACGAGCAGTACTTC. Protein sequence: CASSPGTSRNYEQYF.